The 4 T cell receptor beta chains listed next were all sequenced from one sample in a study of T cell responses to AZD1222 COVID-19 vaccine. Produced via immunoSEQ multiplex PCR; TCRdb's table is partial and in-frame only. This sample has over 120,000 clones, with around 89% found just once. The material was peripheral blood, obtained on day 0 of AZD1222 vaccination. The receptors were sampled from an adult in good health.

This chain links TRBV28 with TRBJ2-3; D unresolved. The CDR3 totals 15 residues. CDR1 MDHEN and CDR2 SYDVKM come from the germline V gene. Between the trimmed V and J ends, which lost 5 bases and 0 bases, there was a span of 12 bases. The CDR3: CASSAPSLSTDTQYF. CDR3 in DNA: TGTGCCAGCAGTGCTCCTTCTCTTAGCACAGATACGCAGTATTTT.

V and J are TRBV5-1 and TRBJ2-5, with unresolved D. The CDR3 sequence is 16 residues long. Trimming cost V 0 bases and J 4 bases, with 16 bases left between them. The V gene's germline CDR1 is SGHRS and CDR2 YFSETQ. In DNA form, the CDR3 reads TGCGCCAGCAGCTTGGCCGGGCCTACGACCGGAGAGACCCAGTACTTC. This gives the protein CASSLAGPTTGETQYF.

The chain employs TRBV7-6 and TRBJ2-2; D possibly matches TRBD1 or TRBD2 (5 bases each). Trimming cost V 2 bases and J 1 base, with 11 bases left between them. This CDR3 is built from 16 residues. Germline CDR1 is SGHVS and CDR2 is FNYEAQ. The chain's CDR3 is CASSLFGTQNTGELFF. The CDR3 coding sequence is TGTGCCAGCAGCTTATTCGGGACCCAGAACACCGGGGAGCTGTTTTTT.

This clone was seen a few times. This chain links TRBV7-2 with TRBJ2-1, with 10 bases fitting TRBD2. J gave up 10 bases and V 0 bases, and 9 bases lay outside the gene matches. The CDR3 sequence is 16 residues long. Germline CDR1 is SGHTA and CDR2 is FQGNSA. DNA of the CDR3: TGTGCCAGCAGCTTAGCTACCCTAGCGGGAGCCGGGGAGCAGTTCTTC. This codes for CASSLATLAGAGEQFF. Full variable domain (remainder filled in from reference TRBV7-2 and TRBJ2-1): GAGVSQSPSNKVTEKGKDVELRCDPISGHTALYWYRQSLGQGLEFLIYFQGNSAPDKSGLPSDRFSAERTGGSVSTLTIQRTQQEDSAVYLCASSLATLAGAGEQFFGPGTRLTVL.